These T cell receptor beta chains were read from a single sample in a study of T-cell reconstitution after alpha-beta-depleted transplantation in children. TCRdb reprocessed the PCR reads via MiXCR and lists one record per CDR3 protein. The table includes 600,000 to 700,000 distinct CDR3 sequences, approximately 16% detected once. The sequencing used PBMCs from the stem cell graft donor, collected from the stem cell graft. These receptors originate from a human donor who donated a stem cell graft to a child with acute myeloid leukemia. Both conserved end residues are part of each CDR3. A D gene is named only where the DNA matches it firmly. Clone size is stated in some rows and not others, as once, few, many or a class when expanded.

j_call clone_size v_call d_call cdr3_aa cdr3_nt
TRBJ1-1 many TRBV6-5 TRBD1 CASSYQGAFEAFF TGTGCCAGCAGTTATCAGGGGGCCTTTGAAGCTTTCTTT
TRBJ1-5 many TRBV20-1 . CSARGGVGVSSNQPQHF TGCAGTGCTAGGGGAGGAGTAGGGGTCTCTAGCAATCAGCCCCAGCATTTT
TRBJ1-1 many TRBV12-3/TRBV12-4 . CASSLGWTGMNTEAFF TGTGCCAGCAGTTTAGGGTGGACGGGAATGAACACTGAAGCTTTCTTT
TRBJ1-1 many TRBV6-5 . CASSYGGGQTNTEAFF TGTGCCAGCAGTTACGGGGGTGGACAAACGAACACTGAAGCTTTCTTT
TRBJ2-7 many TRBV4-3 . CASSQDLEGIYEQYF TGCGCCAGCAGCCAAGATCTAGAGGGGATCTACGAGCAGTACTTC
TRBJ2-7 few TRBV7-2 . CASSLSGRGPPYEQYF TGTGCCAGCAGCTTGAGCGGTCGGGGGCCCCCCTACGAGCAGTACTTC
TRBJ1-1 . TRBV5-1 . CASSDNTGYMNTEAFF TGCGCCAGCAGCGATAATACGGGATACATGAACACTGAAGCTTTCTTT
TRBJ2-3 . TRBV20-1 TRBD2 CSAQGRGGGTQYF TGCAGTGCTCAGGGGCGGGGGGGCGGTACGCAGTATTTT
TRBJ2-5 once TRBV7-2 . CASSSPPQQYQETQYF TGTGCCAGCAGCTCCCCTCCCCAACAGTACCAAGAGACCCAGTACTTC
TRBJ2-1 . TRBV6-1 TRBD2 CATAGTNSYNEQFF TGTGCCACGGCCGGGACTAACTCCTACAATGAGCAGTTCTTC
TRBJ2-1 . TRBV7-9 . CASSLAYGGEQFF TGTGCCAGCAGCTTAGCGTACGGAGGGGAGCAGTTCTTC
TRBJ2-3 . TRBV28 . CASSSADSRGQYF TGTGCCAGCAGTTCGGCCGACTCTCGAGGGCAGTATTTT
TRBJ1-2 once TRBV7-2 TRBD1 CASSLGGTEANYGYTF TGTGCCAGCAGCTTAGGGGGGACAGAAGCTAACTATGGCTACACCTTC
TRBJ2-7 once TRBV4-3 TRBD2 CASSQTGAGGVFYEQYF TGCGCCAGCAGCCAAACTGGCGCGGGGGGGGTTTTCTACGAGCAGTACTTC
TRBJ1-3 many TRBV12-3/TRBV12-4 . CASSFENSGNTIYF TGTGCCAGCAGTTTTGAGAATTCTGGAAACACCATATATTTT
TRBJ2-3 . TRBV6-5 TRBD2 CASTLRRAGGTDTQYF TGTGCCAGCACTTTACGCCGAGCGGGGGGCACAGATACGCAGTATTTT
TRBJ2-7 many TRBV20-1 TRBD1 CSARGDRDYEQYF TGCAGTGCTAGGGGGGACAGAGACTACGAGCAGTACTTC
TRBJ2-2 . TRBV12-3/TRBV12-4 TRBD1 CASSTRQGITGELFF TGTGCCAGCAGTACCCGACAGGGAATCACCGGGGAGCTGTTTTTT
TRBJ1-4 . TRBV5-5 . CASSLSGAEEKLFF TGTGCCAGCAGCTTATCTGGGGCGGAAGAAAAACTGTTTTTT
TRBJ2-3 . TRBV4-1 . CASSQDLGTHTDTQYF TGCGCCAGCAGCCAAGATTTGGGGACCCACACAGATACGCAGTATTTT
TRBJ2-1 few TRBV7-9 . CASSHRATYNEQFF TGTGCCAGCAGCCATCGGGCCACCTACAATGAGCAGTTCTTC
TRBJ2-3 few TRBV11-2 TRBD2 CASSLGQRGDSDTQYF TGTGCCAGCAGCTTAGGTCAGCGGGGGGACTCAGATACGCAGTATTTT